One sample yielded the 7 T cell receptor beta chains listed below, sequenced in a study of post-analysis software for immune sequencing data. General study points: Among several TRBV segments more frequent in patients than controls were TRBV5-6, TRBV5-1 and TRBV20-1.

Antigen specificity for these receptors is unknown. Researchers reported that TCR beta cDNA libraries carried unique molecular identifiers. TCRdb redid the calling of the PCR reads with MiXCR, one entry per CDR3 protein. Here the sample spans roughly 650,000 distinct CDR3 sequences, 55% to 60% being singletons. The sample taken for sequencing was blood. The receptors were sampled from a girl under 10 years old with multiple sclerosis.

Comments on this clonotype: At one end, the junction sequence differs from germline, possibly due to a read error. J is TRBJ2-7 and V is TRBV30; 7 bases map to TRBD2. Germline CDR1 GTSNPN, CDR2 SVGIG (reference sequence). This CDR3 is 14 amino acids long. The CDR3 is CAWLWAGATYEQYF. The CDR3 nucleotides are TGCGCCTGGCTGTGGGCGGGAGCCACCTACGAGCAGTACTTC. The full variable domain, its missing parts supplied by reference TRBV30 and TRBJ2-7, is SQTIHQWPATLVQPVGSPLSLECTVEGTSNPNLYWYRQAAGRGLQLLFYSVGIGQISSEVPQNLSASRPQDRQFILSSKKLLLSDSGFYLCAWLWAGATYEQYFGPGTRLTVT.

The rearrangement uses TRBV7-2 and TRBJ2-3; TRBD2 is a possible D gene (5 bases). Germline CDR1 reads SGHTA; CDR2 reads FQGNSA. The CDR3 spans 14 residues. Deletions cut 4 bases from V and 6 bases from J, with 14 bases between. CDR3 nucleotide sequence: TGTGCCAGCAGCTCTCTACTAGGTTTGGATACGCAGTATTTT. Translating it yields CASSSLLGLDTQYF.

As regards this clonotype: One end of the junction is discordant with germline, which a read error may explain. The chain carries TRBV5-1 and TRBJ2-5; the D gene is possibly TRBD1 (5 bases). The CDR3 contains 15 residues. Germline loops: CDR1 SGHRS, CDR2 YFSETQ. CDR3 DNA: TGCACCAGCAGCTTGGCGGCAGGGATAGGGGAGACCCAGTACTTC. This gives the protein CTSSLAAGIGETQYF.

The chain has TRBV20-1 and TRBJ2-4; D is unresolved. This CDR3 has 14 amino acids. The V gene lost 0 bases and the J gene lost 1 base, with 7 bases spanning the gap. The germline V gene has CDR1 DFQATT and CDR2 SNEGSKA (reference sequence). The DNA for the CDR3 is TGCAGTGCTAGAGAAGATCAGGCCAAAAACATTCAGTACTTC. This gives the protein CSAREDQAKNIQYF.

The chain combines TRBV20-1 with TRBJ2-5; D is unresolved. Trimming removed 5 bases at V and 4 bases at J, with 8 bases between. There are 11 residues in the CDR3. Germline V gene data show CDR1 as DFQATT and CDR2 as SNEGSKA (reference sequence). The DNA for the CDR3 is TGCAGTGCTTGGAAGGGAGAGACCCAGTACTTC. Amino acid sequence: CSAWKGETQYF.

This clonotype showed up just a few times. The rearrangement uses TRBV7-3 and TRBJ2-3; 8 bases line up with TRBD2. The length of the CDR3 is 19 residues. V gave up 2 bases and J gave up 6 bases; unmatched junction bases: 19. Per the germline V gene, CDR1 is SGHTA and CDR2 is FQGTGA. CDR3 sequence reads: CASSLWPGLGSSPSDTQYF. The CDR3 DNA sequence: TGTGCCAGCAGCTTATGGCCGGGACTAGGGTCGAGTCCATCCGATACGCAGTATTTT. The full variable domain, with the rest looked up from reference TRBV7-3 and TRBJ2-3, is GAGVSQTPSNKVTEKGKYVELRCDPISGHTALYWYRQSLGQGPEFLIYFQGTGAADDSGLPNDRFFAVRPEGSVSTLKIQRTERGDSAVYLCASSLWPGLGSSPSDTQYFGPGTRLTVL.

CDR3 protein: CAWSRGYNEQFF. In nucleotides, the CDR3 is TGTGCCTGGAGCCGGGGCTACAATGAGCAGTTCTTC. V usage is TRBV30 and J usage is TRBJ2-1, with D maybe TRBD2 (5 bases). The CDR3 sequence is 12 residues long. Per the germline V gene, CDR1 is GTSNPN and CDR2 is SVGIG (reference sequence). V lost 3 bases, J lost 3 bases, and 6 bases lay in between.